The 5 T cell receptor beta chains reported below all come from one sample, sequenced in a study of T cell changes during pregnancy in multiple sclerosis. Data came from immunoSEQ multiplex PCR; TCRdb stores just in-frame clones and leaves some out. The data hold approximately 73,000 clones, with more than 80% observed a single time. The sample consisted of CD4+ T cells from peripheral blood mononuclear cells, taken before pregnancy. Receptors originate from a female donor with multiple sclerosis, enrolled in a pregnancy study.

The V call is TRBV7-8, the J call TRBJ2-2; possibly TRBD1 for D (6 bases). The CDR3 totals 16 residues. Germline CDR1 and CDR2: SGHVS and FQNEAQ. V lost 4 bases and J lost 4, with 16 bases in between. CDR3 DNA sequence: TGTGCCAGCAGCTGGGCCCAGGGGCCGGGCACCGGGGAGCTGTTTTTT. It yields the protein CASSWAQGPGTGELFF.

The chain uses TRBV2 and TRBJ2-6; the D gene is possibly TRBD2 (5 bases). The length of the CDR3 is 15 residues. The germline V gene has CDR1 SNHLY and CDR2 FYNNEI. V was shortened by 2 bases and J by 0 bases, with 5 bases between the two germline ends. The DNA of the CDR3 is TGTGCCAGCAGTGAACTAGCCTCTGGGGCCAACGTCCTGACTTTC. As protein: CASSELASGANVLTF.

The chain employs TRBV4-1 and TRBJ1-1, with D possibly matching TRBD1 (5 bases). The germline V gene has CDR1 MGHRA and CDR2 YSYEKL. V lost 9 bases, J lost 0 bases, and 14 bases lay in between. The CDR3 is 14 residues long. The CDR3 protein is CASSTGDLNTEAFF. CDR3 DNA: TGCGCCAGTTCCACCGGGGACTTGAACACTGAAGCTTTCTTT.

The genes are TRBV25-1 and TRBJ2-1; 8 bases fit TRBD2. Germline V gene data show CDR1 as MGHDK and CDR2 as SYGVNS. The J segment lost 6 bases and the V segment lost 1 base, leaving 11 bases of the junction unmatched. CDR3 length: 17 amino acids. The CDR3 nucleotides are TGTGCCAGCAGTGAATTTTTGACGGGAGGGAGATTCAATGAGCAGTTCTTC. Its translation is CASSEFLTGGRFNEQFF.

This clone has a single count. This chain joins TRBV11-2 and TRBJ2-7; D gene ambiguous. V was clipped by 4 bases and J by 7 bases, with 14 bases between them. This CDR3 contains 13 residues. Per the germline V gene, CDR1 is SGHAT and CDR2 is FQNNGV. As DNA, the CDR3 is TGTGCCAGCAGCTCCTTGGCCCGACTGGAGCAGTACTTC. Protein: CASSSLARLEQYF.